The TCR beta chain under discussion was sequenced for a study of blood T cell repertoires in COVID-19. In the study overall: T cells, B-cell-depleted T cells, or PBMCs supplied cDNA or gDNA.

Authors' analysis steps: For nucleated cells, counts were estimated from reference gene primer amplification. TCRdb's table, derived via immunoSEQ multiplex PCR, lists solely in-frame clones and lacks some. V and J calls and clone size come straight from that table; D and trimming were deduced from the DNA. The table lists fewer than 200,000 clones, 82% of them singletons. Seattle researchers signed up patients amid active infection and tracked them longitudinally. The TCR comes from a woman aged 60-75 years with COVID-19, enrolled during active disease. Sequencing was done on a sample of peripheral blood.

CDR3 protein: CSAIKGVEQFF. The CDR3 region has the DNA TGCAGTGCCATAAAGGGAGTAGAGCAGTTCTTC. V gene TRBV20-1 combines with J gene TRBJ2-1, with TRBD2 as a possible D gene (5 bases). The CDR3 totals 11 residues. Germline V CDR1 and CDR2: DFQATT, SNEGSKA (reference sequence). V was trimmed by 6 bases and J by 10 bases, leaving 13 bases between them.